Shown below are 21 T cell receptor beta chains from a single sample sequenced in a study of identical twins (TCRdb year 2016). Libraries were prepared through 5' RACE. Instrument on record: Illumina HiSeq 2000. TCRdb trimmed the raw reads at Q25, called clones with MiXCR and kept productive beta chains. Each CDR3 protein appears once, grouped with its most common genes and DNA. Recorded for this sample are about 530,000 distinct CDR3 sequences; around 15% of them occurred a single time. Clones ranked in the top ten supply more than 0.4% of the sample. This sample was shared with a second study, whose subject was yellow fever vaccine responses in identical twins.

Sequenced input: CD4+ T cells sorted from blood. These receptor sequences come from a woman aged 18-35 years in good health.

The chain links TRBV20-1 to TRBJ1-2, with 8 bases that match TRBD1. Germline V CDR1 and CDR2: DFQATT, SNEGSKA (reference sequence). The V segment lost 5 bases and the J segment 5 bases; nucleotides outside the gene matches: 16. The CDR3 covers 16 residues. CDR3 in DNA: TGCAGTGCTCCGATTGATGACAGGGGCTTAGGATATGGCTACACCTTC. Its translation is CSAPIDDRGLGYGYTF.

The chain employs TRBV10-3 and TRBJ2-3, with TRBD1 matching over 12 bases. The CDR3 totals 18 residues. Germline V gives CDR1 ENHRY, CDR2 SYGVKD. The J segment lost 4 bases and the V segment lost 4 bases, leaving 12 bases of the junction unmatched. CDR3: CAISVVGPGQGASDTQYF. The CDR3, as DNA: TGTGCCATCAGTGTTGTAGGACCGGGACAGGGGGCCTCAGATACGCAGTATTTT.

The V and J genes are TRBV5-1 and TRBJ2-3; TRBD1 aligns across 8 bases. The J segment lost 4 bases and the V segment lost 5 bases, leaving 15 bases of the junction unmatched. The CDR3 sequence is 17 residues long. Germline CDR1 and CDR2: SGHRS and YFSETQ. CDR3 loop: CASSPRWTGKVADTQYF. The CDR3 region has the DNA TGCGCCAGCAGTCCCAGATGGACAGGGAAAGTCGCAGATACGCAGTATTTT.

V usage is TRBV24-1 and J usage is TRBJ2-1; 8 nucleotides align to TRBD2. Germline V gene data show CDR1 as KGHDR and CDR2 as SFDVKD. J lost 10 bases, V lost 7 bases, and 5 bases had no gene match. There are 12 residues in the CDR3. CDR3 loop: CATSGGGSEQFF. CDR3 bases: TGTGCCACCAGCGGGGGGGGGAGCGAGCAGTTCTTC.

The chain uses TRBV20-1 and TRBJ2-6; the D gene is possibly TRBD1 (7 bases). This CDR3 contains 14 residues. Trimming left V 0 bases short and J 12 bases short, with 15 bases between. Germline-derived CDR1 and CDR2 are DFQATT and SNEGSKA (reference sequence). The CDR3 DNA is TGCAGTGCTAGAGATGTCGGGGGACAGCCCGTCCTGACTTTC. Translation gives CSARDVGGQPVLTF.

The chain couples TRBV5-1 to TRBJ2-3; 8 bases line up with TRBD2. This CDR3 contains 16 residues. Germline V gives CDR1 SGHRS, CDR2 YFSETQ. The V gene end was trimmed by 5 bases and the J gene end by 1 base; junction bases not matched to a gene: 9. The CDR3 nucleotides are TGCGCCAGCAGTTCTCGATTAGCGGGACGCACAGATACGCAGTATTTT. Its translation is CASSSRLAGRTDTQYF.

This chain joins TRBV4-1 and TRBJ2-5, with 13 bases aligning to TRBD2. The CDR3 has 19 residues. V gave up 1 base and J gave up 0 bases; unmatched junction bases: 8. CDR1 MGHRA and CDR2 YSYEKL come from the germline V gene. CDR3 protein: CASSQVLGLAGRYQETQYF. As DNA, the CDR3 is TGCGCCAGCAGCCAAGTCTTGGGACTAGCGGGGAGGTACCAAGAGACCCAGTACTTC.

The chain employs TRBV11-2 and TRBJ2-1; 12 bases match TRBD1. V was clipped by 5 bases and J by 6 bases; unmatched bases: 8. The germline V gene has CDR1 SGHAT and CDR2 FQNNGV. This CDR3 contains 16 residues. The CDR3 DNA sequence: TGTGCCAGCAGCCACTACGGGACAGGGGGCCCCAATGAGCAGTTCTTC. Translating it yields CASSHYGTGGPNEQFF.

The CDR3 bases are TGTGCCAGCAGGGATCTGGAGCCCCAGCATTTT. Translated: CASRDLEPQHF. The genes are TRBV2 and TRBJ1-5; D remains ambiguous. Germline V lookup: CDR1 SNHLY, CDR2 FYNNEI. The CDR3 totals 11 residues. V was cut by 6 bases and J by 8 bases, with 8 bases left in between. The variable domain in full, completed from reference TRBV2 and TRBJ1-5, reads EPEVTQTPSHQVTQMGQEVILRCVPISNHLYFYWYRQILGQKVEFLVSFYNNEISEKSEIFDDQFSVERPDGSNFTLKIRSTKLEDSAMYFCASRDLEPQHFGDGTRLSIL.

This clonotype has just a few counts. The chain uses TRBV7-8 and TRBJ1-2; D gene unclear. V was trimmed by 5 bases and J by 8 bases, leaving 9 bases between them. There are 11 residues in the CDR3. Germline V lookup: CDR1 SGHVS, CDR2 FQNEAQ. For the CDR3, the DNA is TGTGCCAGCAGCGTAGGGTACGGCTACACCTTC. This sequence encodes CASSVGYGYTF.

V and J are TRBV7-3 and TRBJ2-1, with 8 bases that match TRBD2. CDR1 and CDR2 from the germline V gene are SGHTA and FQGTGA. V dropped 5 bases and J dropped 5; count of bases not matched to a gene: 8. The CDR3 is 15 amino acids. DNA of the CDR3: TGTGCCAGCAGCCCCGGGAGGGCCAAGAACAATGAGCAGTTCTTC. It encodes CASSPGRAKNNEQFF.

In this sample, this clonotype turned up a few times. The V and J genes are TRBV12-3 or TRBV12-4 and TRBJ1-5; D call uncertain. V was pared by 2 bases and J by 3 bases, with 5 bases between. This CDR3 has 13 residues. In nucleotides, the CDR3 is TGTGCCAGCAGTTTACCCTACAATCAGCCCCAGCATTTT. Translated, it gives CASSLPYNQPQHF.

This clonotype occurred a few times. The chain links TRBV28 to TRBJ1-6; TRBD1 agrees at 8 bases. The CDR3 sequence is 15 residues long. Germline V gene data show CDR1 as MDHEN and CDR2 as SYDVKM. Germline trimming cut 6 bases from V and 7 bases from J; bases unmatched to any gene: 8. The chain's CDR3 is CASRSQGAGNSPLHF. The CDR3 region has the DNA TGTGCCAGCAGGTCCCAGGGGGCCGGGAATTCACCCCTCCACTTT.

The CDR3 region has the DNA TGTGCCAGCAGTCTACATATAGCCGGGGCCAACGTCCTGACTTTC. This encodes CASSLHIAGANVLTF. The chain joins TRBV28 to TRBJ2-6; no clear D gene. This CDR3 contains 15 residues. In germline, CDR1 is MDHEN, CDR2 SYDVKM. Trimming took 5 bases from V and 4 from J, leaving 12 bases between them.

This clonotype was seen more than once but under ten times. The chain is built from TRBV4-1 and TRBJ1-4; 9 nucleotides match TRBD1. CDR1 and CDR2 (germline): MGHRA, YSYEKL. V dropped 1 base and J dropped 7; count of bases not matched to a gene: 7. The CDR3 is made up of 16 amino acids. CDR3 sequence: CASSQGTGTGSEKLFF. As DNA, the CDR3 is TGCGCCAGCAGCCAAGGAACCGGGACAGGGAGTGAAAAACTGTTTTTT.

In this sample, this clonotype turned up a few times. This CDR3 reads CSASDQDRLRLAGGESVGNEQFF. In nucleotides, the CDR3 is TGCAGTGCTAGCGACCAGGACAGACTCCGACTAGCGGGAGGTGAAAGTGTGGGGAATGAGCAGTTCTTC. The chain combines TRBV20-1 with TRBJ2-1, with 13 positions matching TRBD2. Germline CDR1 reads DFQATT; CDR2 reads SNEGSKA (reference sequence). The V and J ends lost 3 bases and 7 bases, in that order; junction bases with no gene match: 30. The CDR3 spans 23 residues.

This sequence joins TRBV7-9 and TRBJ1-1; the match to TRBD1 covers 8 bases. The CDR3 has 14 residues. Germline lookup yields CDR1 SEHNR and CDR2 FQNEAQ (reference sequence). Trimming took 0 bases from V and 6 from J; bases not matched to a gene: 3. CDR3 sequence reads: CASSLAGDRSEAFF. In nucleotides, the CDR3 is TGTGCCAGCAGCTTAGCAGGGGACAGGTCTGAAGCTTTCTTT.

This clonotype turned up a few times. The chain is built from TRBV28 and TRBJ1-3; D unresolved. The CDR3 is 15 amino acids. V lost 6 bases to trimming and J lost 0 bases, with 12 bases between them. Germline lookup yields CDR1 MDHEN and CDR2 SYDVKM. For the CDR3, the DNA is TGTGCCAGCAGACCCTCCCCAAACTCTGGAAACACCATATATTTT. It translates to CASRPSPNSGNTIYF.

The V call is TRBV6-5, the J call TRBJ1-6; a weak D match, TRBD1 (6 bases). Deletions cut 4 bases from V and 7 bases from J, with 17 bases between. This CDR3 has 16 residues. Germline loops: CDR1 MNHEY, CDR2 SVGAGI. CDR3 sequence reads: CASSFTGPGRNSPLHF. The DNA for the CDR3 is TGTGCCAGCAGTTTCACAGGGCCCGGGAGGAATTCACCCCTCCACTTT.

This clonotype was counted between two and nine times. This chain connects TRBV6-1 to TRBJ1-4; D remains ambiguous. CDR3 length: 14 residues. Germline CDR1 and CDR2: MNHNS and SASEGT. V was clipped by 4 bases and J by 0 bases, with 6 bases between them. This chain's CDR3 is CASSVTTTNEKLFF. The CDR3 bases are TGTGCCAGCAGTGTAACTACAACTAATGAAAAACTGTTTTTT.

The chain couples TRBV13 to TRBJ1-1; 9 nucleotides line up with TRBD1. CDR1 PRHDT and CDR2 FYEKMQ come from the germline V gene (reference sequence). V was clipped by 4 bases and J by 4 bases; unmatched bases: 4. The CDR3 has 14 residues. The CDR3 DNA reads TGTGCCAGCAGCTACCGGGACAGGGTCACTGAAGCTTTCTTT. This encodes CASSYRDRVTEAFF.